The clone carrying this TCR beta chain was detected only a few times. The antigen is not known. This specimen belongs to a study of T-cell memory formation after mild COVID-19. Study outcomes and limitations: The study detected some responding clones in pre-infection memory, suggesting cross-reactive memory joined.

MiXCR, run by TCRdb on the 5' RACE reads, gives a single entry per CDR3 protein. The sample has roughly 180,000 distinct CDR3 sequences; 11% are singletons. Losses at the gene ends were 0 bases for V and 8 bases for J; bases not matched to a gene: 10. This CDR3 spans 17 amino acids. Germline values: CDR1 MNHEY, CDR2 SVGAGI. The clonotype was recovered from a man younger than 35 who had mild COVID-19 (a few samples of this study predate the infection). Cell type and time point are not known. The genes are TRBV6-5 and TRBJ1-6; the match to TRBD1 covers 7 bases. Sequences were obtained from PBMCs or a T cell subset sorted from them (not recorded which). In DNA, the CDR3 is TGTGCCAGCAGTTACTCGAAGGGGGGCAGGGGGGATTCACCCCTCCACTTT. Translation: CASSYSKGGRGDSPLHF.